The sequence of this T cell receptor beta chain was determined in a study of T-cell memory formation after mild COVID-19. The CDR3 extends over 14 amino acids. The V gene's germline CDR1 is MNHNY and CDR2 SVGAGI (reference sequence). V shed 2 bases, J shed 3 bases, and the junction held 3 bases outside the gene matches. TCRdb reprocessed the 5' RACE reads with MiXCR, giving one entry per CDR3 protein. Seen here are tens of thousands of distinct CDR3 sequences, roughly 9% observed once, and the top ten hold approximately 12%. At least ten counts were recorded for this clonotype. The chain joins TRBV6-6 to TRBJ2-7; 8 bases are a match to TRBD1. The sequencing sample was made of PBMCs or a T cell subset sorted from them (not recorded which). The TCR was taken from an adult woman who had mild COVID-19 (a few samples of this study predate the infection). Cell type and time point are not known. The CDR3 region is CASSYPGTGYEQYF. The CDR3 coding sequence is TGTGCCAGCAGTTACCCCGGGACAGGCTACGAGCAGTACTTC.